This TCR beta chain was sequenced in a study of Tregs in tolerant kidney transplant recipients. Measured with immunoSEQ multiplex PCR; TCRdb has only the in-frame clones, and not every one. This sample has tens of thousands of clones, with roughly nine tenths found just once. Study-wide results and caveats: Biological reproducibility was not directly addressed, but technical replication error appeared minimal. Some patients' samples used different primers over time, so nucleotide sequences weren't comparable. The small number of patients limits these findings pending further validation. Tregs expanded with activated donor B cells seemed most donor-specific.

V trimming: 3 bases; J trimming: 6 bases; junction bases outside the gene matches: 9. CDR1 is MNHNS and CDR2 is SASEGT in the germline V gene. CDR3 length: 15 amino acids. In the case of this clone: Its antigen is currently unknown.

The clonotype comes from a human donor who received a combined kidney and bone marrow transplant. The chain recombines TRBV6-1 with TRBJ2-7, with 9 bases matching TRBD1. Sample: CD4+ T cells from blood, taken before the transplant. The CDR3 region has the DNA TGTGCCAGCAGTGACCGGGACAGGGTTCATCCCGAGCAGTACTTC. Protein sequence: CASSDRDRVHPEQYF.